A single sample gave rise to the 24 T cell receptor beta chains below, sequenced in a study of human T cells and chemical hapten exposure. Sequencing started from total RNA isolated from unfractionated whole blood. TCRdb processed the 5' RACE reads anew with MiXCR; each CDR3 protein has one entry. This table has 81,000 or so distinct CDR3 sequences, more than 7% appearing once. These receptors all stem from a male donor in good health.

This clonotype was seen a few times. V usage is TRBV4-2 and J usage is TRBJ2-2; possibly TRBD1 for D (6 bases). V shed 4 bases and J shed 0 bases, with 18 bases lying between them. Germline CDR1 LGHNA, CDR2 YNFKEQ. The CDR3 totals 18 residues. The CDR3 loop reads CASSPRPLTGANTGELFF. In DNA, the CDR3 is TGTGCCAGCAGCCCCCGACCTTTGACAGGCGCGAACACCGGGGAGCTGTTTTTT.

This clonotype was counted only a few times. V usage is TRBV7-9 and J usage is TRBJ2-5; the D gene is possibly TRBD2 (6 bases). The germline V gene encodes CDR1 SEHNR and CDR2 FQNEAQ (reference sequence). V gave up 6 bases and J gave up 2 bases, with 19 bases separating them. This CDR3 has 16 amino acids. This CDR3 is CASSPSQSGGQETQYF. The CDR3 DNA is TGTGCCAGCAGTCCGTCTCAGAGCGGAGGGCAAGAGACCCAGTACTTC.

This clonotype was found many times. The chain employs TRBV10-3 and TRBJ1-1; TRBD1 agrees at 9 bases. J gave up 4 bases and V 6 bases, and 3 bases lay outside the gene matches. The germline V gene has CDR1 ENHRY and CDR2 SYGVKD. This CDR3 comprises 13 residues. CDR3 sequence (DNA): TGTGCCATCAGCGGGACAGGGAGCACTGAAGCTTTCTTT. Protein: CAISGTGSTEAFF.

V gene TRBV3-1 combines with J gene TRBJ2-2, with a possible D match to TRBD2 (5 bases). V lost 2 bases to trimming and J lost 0 bases, with 13 bases between them. There are 17 residues in the CDR3. CDR1 and CDR2 (germline): LGHDT, YNNKEL (reference sequence). CDR3 residues: CASSQPSGKTNTGELFF. CDR3 DNA sequence: TGTGCCAGCAGCCAACCAAGCGGTAAAACGAACACCGGGGAGCTGTTTTTT.

This clonotype has a handful of counts. V usage is TRBV5-1 and J usage is TRBJ2-5; perhaps TRBD1 as D (5 bases). The V end lost 4 bases, the J end lost 5 bases, and 12 bases lay between the germline ends. The length of the CDR3 is 13 residues. Germline CDR1 SGHRS, CDR2 YFSETQ. The DNA of the CDR3 is TGCGCCAGCAGCACCGGACAATTGGAGACCCAGTACTTC. It translates to CASSTGQLETQYF.

This clonotype occurred a few times. The rearrangement uses TRBV25-1 and TRBJ2-7, with D possibly being TRBD1 or TRBD2 (5 bases each). Deletions cut 2 bases from V and 5 bases from J, with 10 bases between. Germline CDR1 reads MGHDK; CDR2 reads SYGVNS. The CDR3 has 13 residues. DNA of the CDR3: TGTGCCAGCAGTGAAGTCGGGACCCACGAGCAGTACTTC. Its translation: CASSEVGTHEQYF.

This clonotype showed up many times. The chain recombines TRBV6-5 with TRBJ1-4; D ambiguous. Trimming removed 6 bases at V and 5 bases at J, with 16 bases between. The CDR3 is 15 amino acids. Germline CDR1 reads MNHEY; CDR2 reads SVGAGI. CDR3 in DNA: TGTGCCAGCAGAACCTCCCCAGTAGGAAATGAAAAACTGTTTTTT. Translation: CASRTSPVGNEKLFF.

This clonotype was detected ten times or more. The chain carries TRBV6-1 and TRBJ2-3; TRBD2 agrees at 12 bases. The V gene end was trimmed by 3 bases and the J gene end by 1 base; junction bases not matched to a gene: 5. The CDR3 runs 17 residues. The germline CDR1 and CDR2 sequences are MNHNS and SASEGT. The CDR3 sequence: CASSDYRLAGGTDTQYF. CDR3 in DNA: TGTGCCAGCAGTGATTATCGACTAGCGGGGGGCACAGATACGCAGTATTTT.

At least ten counts were recorded for this clonotype. The V call is TRBV12-3 or TRBV12-4, the J call TRBJ2-3; 8 bases are shared with TRBD2. Unmatched junction bases numbered 2, after V lost 5 bases and J lost 1 base. The CDR3 has 14 residues. The CDR3 bases are TGTGCCAGCAGTGTTAGCGGGGGCACAGATACGCAGTATTTT. Its translation is CASSVSGGTDTQYF.

This clonotype showed up many times. The chain combines TRBV7-2 with TRBJ2-3; the D gene is possibly TRBD1 (6 bases). This CDR3 is built from 17 residues. V was clipped by 2 bases and J by 0 bases, with 15 bases between them. The germline V gene has CDR1 SGHTA and CDR2 FQGNSA. CDR3 sequence reads: CASSLWLSTGSTDTQYF. The CDR3 nucleotides are TGTGCCAGCAGCTTATGGTTGAGTACAGGGAGCACAGATACGCAGTATTTT.

This clonotype showed up many times. The chain is built from TRBV7-2 and TRBJ2-3; tentatively, D is TRBD2 (5 bases). From germline, CDR1 is SGHTA and CDR2 FQGNSA. The V gene lost 7 bases and the J gene lost 4 bases, with 18 bases spanning the gap. The CDR3 sequence is 15 residues long. The CDR3 DNA sequence: TGTGCCAGCACCCCTCCGGGGAGTGCCTCAGATACGCAGTATTTT. Its protein product is CASTPPGSASDTQYF. The variable domain in full, with the rest retrieved from reference TRBV7-2 and TRBJ2-3, is GAGVSQSPSNKVTEKGKDVELRCDPISGHTALYWYRQSLGQGLEFLIYFQGNSAPDKSGLPSDRFSAERTGGSVSTLTIQRTQQEDSAVYLCASTPPGSASDTQYFGPGTRLTVL.

The J gene is TRBJ1-4, the V gene TRBV7-2; D possibly corresponds to TRBD1 (5 bases). Germline V lookup: CDR1 SGHTA, CDR2 FQGNSA. The CDR3 length is 15 residues. V was cut by 4 bases and J by 5 bases, with 14 bases left in between. The CDR3 DNA is TGTGCCAGCAGCTGGACCGGGACGGGGAATGAAAAACTGTTTTTT. Translating it yields CASSWTGTGNEKLFF. Looking up the rest from reference TRBV7-2 and TRBJ1-4 gives the full variable domain: GAGVSQSPSNKVTEKGKDVELRCDPISGHTALYWYRQSLGQGLEFLIYFQGNSAPDKSGLPSDRFSAERTGGSVSTLTIQRTQQEDSAVYLCASSWTGTGNEKLFFGSGTQLSVL.

In DNA, the CDR3 is TGTGCCAGCAGCTTTCCAGGGGCCTCCTACGAGCAGTACTTC. This encodes CASSFPGASYEQYF. This chain joins TRBV7-2 and TRBJ2-7, with D maybe TRBD1 (6 bases). Between the trimmed V and J ends, which lost 3 bases and 0 bases, there was a span of 9 bases. The CDR3 contains 14 residues. Germline loops: CDR1 SGHTA, CDR2 FQGNSA.

This clonotype occurred a few times. This rearrangement joins TRBV10-2 to TRBJ1-1, with no clear D. V was pared by 1 base and J by 0 bases, with 9 bases between. The CDR3 loop spans 15 amino acids. Germline-derived CDR1 and CDR2 are WSHSY and SAAADI. The CDR3 loop is CASSELGLLNTEAFF. The CDR3 DNA sequence: TGCGCCAGCAGTGAGTTAGGGCTCCTGAACACTGAAGCTTTCTTT.

As for this clonotype: At one boundary the junction diverges from the germline segment, which might be a read error. The chain couples TRBV25-1 to TRBJ2-3, with D tentatively TRBD1 (5 bases). The CDR3 covers 16 residues. The germline gives CDR1 MGHDK, CDR2 SYGVNS. CDR3 DNA: TGTGCCAGCAGTGAATTGGTCCGCTCCGGTACAGGTACGCAGTATTTT. Its translation is CASSELVRSGTGTQYF.

This clonotype was seen a handful of times. V usage is TRBV12-3 or TRBV12-4 and J usage is TRBJ1-1; 7 bases are a match to TRBD1. CDR3 length: 15 residues. V gave up 2 bases and J gave up 7 bases; unmatched junction bases: 10. The DNA of the CDR3 is TGTGCCAGCAGTTTAATGGGGCAGGGGGGAAGTGAAGCTTTCTTT. This translates into CASSLMGQGGSEAFF.

This clonotype was seen repeatedly, ten times or more. The rearrangement joins TRBV6-5 to TRBJ2-1; D remains unclear. CDR3 size: 11 residues. CDR1 is MNHEY, CDR2 SVGAGI, per germline. The V gene lost 6 bases and the J gene lost 5 bases, with 5 bases spanning the gap. This CDR3 is CASRSNNEQFF. CDR3 sequence (DNA): TGTGCCAGCAGGTCGAACAATGAGCAGTTCTTC.

At least ten counts were recorded for this clonotype. J is TRBJ2-7 and V is TRBV7-9; tentatively, D is TRBD1 (6 bases). V dropped 5 bases and J dropped 4 bases, with 9 bases sitting between them. The CDR3 contains 12 residues. CDR1 and CDR2 from the germline V gene are SEHNR and FQNEAQ (reference sequence). For the CDR3, the DNA is TGTGCCAGCAGCGAACAGGGTTACGAGCAGTACTTC. Protein product: CASSEQGYEQYF.

This clonotype was seen at least ten times. This rearrangement joins TRBV7-2 to TRBJ1-2; D might be TRBD1 (6 bases). CDR1 and CDR2 (germline): SGHTA, FQGNSA. The V gene lost 5 bases and the J gene lost 5 bases, with 12 bases spanning the gap. The CDR3 loop spans 13 amino acids. CDR3 DNA sequence: TGTGCCAGCAGCCCTAACAGGGAGTATGGCTACACCTTC. Translation: CASSPNREYGYTF.

This clonotype came up a few times. This rearrangement joins TRBV29-1 to TRBJ2-1; D not certain. This CDR3 has 11 amino acids. With 8 bases removed from V and 7 bases from J, the gap between germline ends came to 12 bases. Germline V CDR1 and CDR2: SQVTM, ANQGSEA. The CDR3 DNA sequence: TGCAGCATTTCTATGGGAAATGAGCAGTTCTTC. This gives the protein CSISMGNEQFF.

This clonotype was recorded a few times. The chain employs TRBV19 and TRBJ2-4; D not resolved. The V gene's germline CDR1 is LNHDA and CDR2 SQIVND (reference sequence). The germline V and J ends were trimmed by 10 bases and 4 bases, with 20 bases remaining between them. The CDR3 is 15 amino acids. The CDR3 spells CATMTDRQEKNIQYF. The CDR3 nucleotides read TGTGCCACCATGACCGACCGTCAGGAGAAAAACATTCAGTACTTC.

This clonotype was counted ten times or more. The chain is built from TRBV27 and TRBJ2-1; D tentatively fits TRBD1 or TRBD2 (5 bases each). The germline V and J ends were trimmed by 6 bases and 8 bases, with 20 bases remaining between them. CDR1 and CDR2 (germline): MNHEY, SMNVEV (reference sequence). This CDR3 comprises 15 residues. CDR3 bases: TGTGCCAGCAGCCCTGTGGGCTTTGGGGGTGATGAGCAGTTCTTC. Encoded protein: CASSPVGFGGDEQFF.

This clonotype was seen at least ten times. The V call is TRBV20-1, the J call TRBJ2-1; TRBD1 matches 7 bases. The CDR3 runs 14 residues. Germline CDR1 DFQATT, CDR2 SNEGSKA (reference sequence). Trimming cost V 5 bases and J 3 bases; bases outside gene matches: 7. In DNA, the CDR3 is TGCAGTGCTGGAACGGGACAGATCTACAATGAGCAGTTCTTC. Its protein is CSAGTGQIYNEQFF.

In this sample, this clonotype turned up many times. V and J are TRBV14 and TRBJ2-1, with 9 bases identical to TRBD1. Germline V gene data show CDR1 as SGHDN and CDR2 as FVKESK. This CDR3 is 14 amino acids long. The V segment lost 4 bases and the J segment 12 bases; nucleotides outside the gene matches: 10. In DNA form, the CDR3 reads TGTGCCAGCAGCCGACGGGACAGGGCCATCGGGCAGTTCTTC. Protein: CASSRRDRAIGQFF.